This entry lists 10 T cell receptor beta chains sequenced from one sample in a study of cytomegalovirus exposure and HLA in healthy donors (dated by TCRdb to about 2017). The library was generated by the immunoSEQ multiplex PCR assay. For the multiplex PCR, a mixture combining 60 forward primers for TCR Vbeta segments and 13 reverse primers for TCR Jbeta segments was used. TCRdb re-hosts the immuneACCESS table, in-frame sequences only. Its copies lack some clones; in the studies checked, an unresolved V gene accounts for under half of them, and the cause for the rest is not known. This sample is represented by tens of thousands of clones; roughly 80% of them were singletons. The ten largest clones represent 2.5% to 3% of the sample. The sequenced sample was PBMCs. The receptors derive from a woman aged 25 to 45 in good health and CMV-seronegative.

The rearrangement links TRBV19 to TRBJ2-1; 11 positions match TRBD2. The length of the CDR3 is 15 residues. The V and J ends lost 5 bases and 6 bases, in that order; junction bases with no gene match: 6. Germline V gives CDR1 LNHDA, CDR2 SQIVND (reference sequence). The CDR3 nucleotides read TGTGCCAGTAGTCTATTAGCGGGGGGGCCCAATGAGCAGTTCTTC. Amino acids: CASSLLAGGPNEQFF.

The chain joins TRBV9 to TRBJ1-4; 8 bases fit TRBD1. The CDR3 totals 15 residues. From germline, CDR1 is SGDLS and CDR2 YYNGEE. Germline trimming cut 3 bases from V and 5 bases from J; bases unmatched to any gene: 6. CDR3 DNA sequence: TGTGCCAGCAGCGCCCAACAGGGGGGAAATGAAAAACTGTTTTTT. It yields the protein CASSAQQGGNEKLFF. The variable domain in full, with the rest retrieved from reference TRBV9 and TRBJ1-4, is DSGVTQTPKHLITATGQRVTLRCSPRSGDLSVYWYQQSLDQGLQFLIQYYNGEERAKGNILERFSAQQFPDLHSELNLSSLELGDSALYFCASSAQQGGNEKLFFGSGTQLSVL.

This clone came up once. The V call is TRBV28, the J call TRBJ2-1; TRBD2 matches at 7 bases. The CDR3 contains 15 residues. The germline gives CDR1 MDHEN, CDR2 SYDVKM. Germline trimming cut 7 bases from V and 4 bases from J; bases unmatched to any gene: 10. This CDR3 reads CASKRERGLYNEQFF. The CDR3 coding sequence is TGTGCCAGCAAAAGGGAGCGGGGACTATACAATGAGCAGTTCTTC.

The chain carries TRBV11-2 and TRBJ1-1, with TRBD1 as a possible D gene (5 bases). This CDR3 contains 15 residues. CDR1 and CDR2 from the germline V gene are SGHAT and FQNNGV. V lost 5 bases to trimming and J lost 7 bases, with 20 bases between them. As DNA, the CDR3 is TGTGCCAGCAGCCCCTCTGGGTTAAGGGGTCTTGAAGCTTTCTTT. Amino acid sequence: CASSPSGLRGLEAFF.

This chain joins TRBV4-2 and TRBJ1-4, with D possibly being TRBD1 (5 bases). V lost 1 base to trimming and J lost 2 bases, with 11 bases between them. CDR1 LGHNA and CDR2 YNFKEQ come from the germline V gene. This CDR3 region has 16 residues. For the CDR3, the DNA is TGTGCCAGCAGCCAAGGGCGTGGGGGGACTAATGAAAAACTGTTTTTT. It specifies CASSQGRGGTNEKLFF.

The CDR3 DNA follows: TGCAGCGTAGGGCGGGGGGGGGATGAGCAGTTCTTC. It codes for CSVGRGGDEQFF. The V gene is TRBV29-1, the J gene TRBJ2-1; 9 bases fit TRBD2. This CDR3 comprises 12 residues. CDR1 is SQVTM and CDR2 is ANQGSEA in the germline V gene. After removal of 6 bases from V and 8 bases from J, the junction contained 5 bases not matched to a gene.

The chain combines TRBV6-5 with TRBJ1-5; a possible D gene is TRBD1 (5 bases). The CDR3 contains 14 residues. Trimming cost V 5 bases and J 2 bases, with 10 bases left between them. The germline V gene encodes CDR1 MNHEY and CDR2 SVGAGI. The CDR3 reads CASSLDSRNQPQHF. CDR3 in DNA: TGTGCCAGCAGTCTTGACAGTCGCAATCAGCCCCAGCATTTT.

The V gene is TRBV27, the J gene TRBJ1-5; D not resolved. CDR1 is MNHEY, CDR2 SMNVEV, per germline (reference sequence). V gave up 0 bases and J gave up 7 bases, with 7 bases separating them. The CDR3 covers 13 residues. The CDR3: CASSLSYEQPQHF. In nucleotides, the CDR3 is TGTGCCAGCAGTTTATCATATGAGCAGCCCCAGCATTTT.

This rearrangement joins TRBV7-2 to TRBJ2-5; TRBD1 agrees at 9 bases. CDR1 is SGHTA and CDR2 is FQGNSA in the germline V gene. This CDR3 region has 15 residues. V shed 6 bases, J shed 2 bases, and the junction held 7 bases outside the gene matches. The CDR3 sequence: CASRVQGAKQETQYF. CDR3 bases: TGTGCCAGCAGAGTACAGGGGGCAAAACAAGAGACCCAGTACTTC. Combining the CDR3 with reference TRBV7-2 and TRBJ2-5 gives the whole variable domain GAGVSQSPSNKVTEKGKDVELRCDPISGHTALYWYRQSLGQGLEFLIYFQGNSAPDKSGLPSDRFSAERTGGSVSTLTIQRTQQEDSAVYLCASRVQGAKQETQYFGPGTRLLVL.

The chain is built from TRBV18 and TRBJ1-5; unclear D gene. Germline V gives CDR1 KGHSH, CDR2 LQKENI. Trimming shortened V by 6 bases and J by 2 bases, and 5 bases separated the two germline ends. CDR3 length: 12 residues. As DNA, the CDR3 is TGTGCCAGCTCCTCGGGCAATCAGCCCCAGCATTTT. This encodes CASSSGNQPQHF.